What follows is one T cell receptor (beta chain) and its context. The antigen it recognizes is unknown. No clone much larger than this one lies a single base away; base qualities are absent. There are 14 amino acids in the CDR3, from cysteine to phenylalanine inclusive. This entry keeps only the CDR3 DNA: 42 bases, framed from base 1. The treatment or condition label, read with the paper, signifies: approximately 18 received Ad26.COV2.S at low or high dose, single or two shots; five or six received placebo; per-sample allocation not given. Repertoires of vaccine and placebo recipients were sequenced from samples taken on day 63 after the first injection. In Cohort 1b, more than 20 adults aged 18-55 years were enrolled at a single site in Boston, USA, between 29 July and 7 August 2020. Ad26.COV2.S was a replication-incompetent adenovirus type 26 vector expressing a prefusion-stabilized SARS-CoV-2 spike protein from the original Wuhan strain.

The record originates from a study of Ad26.COV2.S vaccination and SARS-CoV-2 variants (TCRdb year 2021). In terms of the full investigation: Donors in the vaccine arm were drawn from COV1001, a phase I-IIa trial of Ad26.COV2.S in healthy adults that was multicentre, randomized, double-blind and placebo-controlled. The TCR-sequenced set comprised about 30 samples: around 20 Ad26.COV2.S vaccine recipients, 5 placebo recipients and 8 SARS-CoV-2 convalescent individuals. The specificity and breadth of SARS-CoV-2-reactive T cell receptors after Ad26.COV2.S vaccination were assessed by TCRbeta repertoire sequencing. Dosing of Ad26.COV2.S was intramuscular, at either 5x10^10 or 1x10^11 viral particles, delivered as one shot or as two shots spaced 56 days apart. Trial participants were randomized into five groups of five: low-dose or high-dose Ad26.COV2.S given once or twice, or placebo on both occasions. Investigators did not know the trial group allocation while performing experiments and assessing outcomes. General findings and caveats noted by the study authors: Compared with placebo recipients, Ad26.COV2.S recipients showed higher spike-specific TCR breadth (P = 0.0014). Non-spike TCR breadth was comparable between vaccine and placebo recipients, consistent with the vaccine containing only spike. Comparing responses between vaccine doses or regimens was not something the study was powered to do. Substantial breadth of spike-specific CD8+ and CD4+ T cell responses was reported after vaccination. According to the authors, total T cell responses may have been underestimated by the TCR breadth and depth analyses.

TCRbeta CDR3 regions were sequenced with the immunoSEQ Assay. After extraction, genomic DNA underwent amplification by bias-controlled multiplex PCR, followed by high-throughput sequencing. The original methods were these. Collapsing and filtering of sequences were performed to quantify the absolute abundance of each unique TCRbeta CDR3 region. T cell fraction was estimated by normalizing TCRbeta template counts to usable DNA, which was measured by amplifying reference genes present in all nucleated cells. Repertoire TCRs were annotated as SARS-CoV-2-specific by exact matching of V gene, CDR3 amino acid sequence and J gene to a known reactive TCR set. MIRA supplied the reference SARS-CoV-2 TCR set, which was filtered for enrichment in COVID-19-positive ImmuneCODE repertoires so that public or cross-reactive TCRs were removed. Using the MIRA antigens, annotated TCRs were further analysed by specific ORF or by position within an ORF. Breadth was defined as annotated unique rearrangements over total unique productive rearrangements; depth was the summed frequency of those rearrangements. TCR breadth was compared between groups using two-sided Wilcoxon rank-sum tests. The clones in this table, taken by TCRdb from immuneACCESS, are in-frame only. Not every clone is retained; where verified, under half of the shortfall comes from an unresolved V gene, and the cause of the rest is unknown. Clonal size and the V and J genes are those of that table, whereas D and trimming came from the DNA. This sample gives some 500,000 clones in total; 89% of them show up just once. The ten most abundant clones make up over 2.5% of the sample.

The receptor comes from a person aged 18-65 years who received the Ad26.COV2.S COVID-19 vaccine or a placebo. This sequence uses TRBV21-1 and TRBJ1-2. TRBV21-1 is annotated as a pseudogene. Source: peripheral blood, taken in a trial of Ad26.COV2.S vaccine versus placebo. The CDR3 amino acid sequence is: CATGSPEDNYGYTF. The DNA sequence is as follows: TGTGCCACCGGCTCCCCGGAGGACAACTATGGCTACACCTTC.